This T cell receptor beta chain appears in the sequencing data of a study of control samples from healthy donors and cancer patients. The ends were cut back, 7 bases at V and 2 bases at J, with 9 bases in the middle. The length of the CDR3 is 11 residues. Germline V CDR1 and CDR2: DFQATT, SNEGSKA (reference sequence). Repertoires were generated with immunoSEQ multiplex PCR, while TCRdb's copy carries only in-frame clones and drops some. Here the sample spans 85,000 to 100,000 clones, roughly 82% being singletons. The receptor was isolated from a man in his sixties in good health. Sequenced material: blood. This chain links TRBV20-1 with TRBJ2-7; D gene uncertain. CDR3 sequence reads: CSVGKTYEQYF. CDR3 bases: TGCAGTGTGGGCAAAACCTACGAGCAGTACTTC.